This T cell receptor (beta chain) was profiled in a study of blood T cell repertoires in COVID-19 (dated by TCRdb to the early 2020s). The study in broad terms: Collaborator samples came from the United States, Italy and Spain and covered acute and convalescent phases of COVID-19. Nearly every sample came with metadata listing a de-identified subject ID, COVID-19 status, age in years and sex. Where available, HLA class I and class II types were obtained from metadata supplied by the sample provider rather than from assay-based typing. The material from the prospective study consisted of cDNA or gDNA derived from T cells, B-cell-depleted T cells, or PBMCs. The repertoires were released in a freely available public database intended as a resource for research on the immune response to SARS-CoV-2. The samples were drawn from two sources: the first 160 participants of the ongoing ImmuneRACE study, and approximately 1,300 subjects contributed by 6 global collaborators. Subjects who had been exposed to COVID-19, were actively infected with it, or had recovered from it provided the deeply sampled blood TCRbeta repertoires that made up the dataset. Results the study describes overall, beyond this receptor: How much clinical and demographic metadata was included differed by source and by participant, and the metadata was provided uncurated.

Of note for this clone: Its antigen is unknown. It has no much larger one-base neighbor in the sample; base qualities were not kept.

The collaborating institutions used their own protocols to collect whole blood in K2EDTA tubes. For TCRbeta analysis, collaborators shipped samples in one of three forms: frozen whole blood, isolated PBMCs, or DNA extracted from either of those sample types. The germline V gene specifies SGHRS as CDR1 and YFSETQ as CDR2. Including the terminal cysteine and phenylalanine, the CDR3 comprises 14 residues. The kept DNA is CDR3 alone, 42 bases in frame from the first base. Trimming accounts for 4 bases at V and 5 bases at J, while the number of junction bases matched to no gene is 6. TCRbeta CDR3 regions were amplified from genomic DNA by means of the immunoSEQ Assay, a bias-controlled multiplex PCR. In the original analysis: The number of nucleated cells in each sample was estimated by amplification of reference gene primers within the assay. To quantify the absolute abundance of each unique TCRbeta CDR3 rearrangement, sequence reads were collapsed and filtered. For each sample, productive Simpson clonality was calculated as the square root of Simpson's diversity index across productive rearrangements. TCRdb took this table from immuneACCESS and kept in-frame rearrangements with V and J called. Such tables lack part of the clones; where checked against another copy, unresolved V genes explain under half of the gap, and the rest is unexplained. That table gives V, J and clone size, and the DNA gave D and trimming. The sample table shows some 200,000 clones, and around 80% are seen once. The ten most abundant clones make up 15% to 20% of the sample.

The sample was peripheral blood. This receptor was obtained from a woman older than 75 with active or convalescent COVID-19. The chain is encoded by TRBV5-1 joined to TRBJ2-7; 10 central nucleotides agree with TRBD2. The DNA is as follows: TGCGCCAGCAGCGACGCTAGCGGGAGCGACGAGCAGTACTTC. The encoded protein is CASSDASGSDEQYF. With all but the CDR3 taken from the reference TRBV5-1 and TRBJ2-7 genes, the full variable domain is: KAGVTQTPRYLIKTRGQQVTLSCSPISGHRSVSWYQQTPGQGLQFLFEYFSETQRNKGNFPGRFSGRQFSNSRSEMNVSTLELGDSALYLCASSDASGSDEQYFGPGTRLTVT.